This TCR beta chain stems from a study of T cell responses to AZD1222 COVID-19 vaccine. General study findings and limits: The study found vaccine-associated CD4 TCRs spanning spike, dominant at 160-218 and 743-854. Only five or six individuals given AZD1222 were seropositive at baseline.

TCRdb's table, derived via immunoSEQ multiplex PCR, lists solely in-frame clones and lacks some. The data hold about 90,000 clones, with approximately 87% observed a single time. From germline, CDR1 is ENHRY and CDR2 SYGVKD. V lost 2 bases to trimming and J lost 3 bases; unmatched junction nucleotides: 5. The CDR3 covers 16 residues. On this clone: What it recognizes is unknown.

This receptor was obtained from an adult who received the AZD1222 COVID-19 vaccine. Sequences were derived from peripheral blood, sampled 28 days after the second AZD1222 dose. This chain links TRBV10-3 with TRBJ2-3; 10 positions agree with TRBD2. CDR3 bases: TGTGCCATCAGTGAGGAGCGGGGGGGCCCGACAGATACGCAGTATTTT. This encodes CAISEERGGPTDTQYF.